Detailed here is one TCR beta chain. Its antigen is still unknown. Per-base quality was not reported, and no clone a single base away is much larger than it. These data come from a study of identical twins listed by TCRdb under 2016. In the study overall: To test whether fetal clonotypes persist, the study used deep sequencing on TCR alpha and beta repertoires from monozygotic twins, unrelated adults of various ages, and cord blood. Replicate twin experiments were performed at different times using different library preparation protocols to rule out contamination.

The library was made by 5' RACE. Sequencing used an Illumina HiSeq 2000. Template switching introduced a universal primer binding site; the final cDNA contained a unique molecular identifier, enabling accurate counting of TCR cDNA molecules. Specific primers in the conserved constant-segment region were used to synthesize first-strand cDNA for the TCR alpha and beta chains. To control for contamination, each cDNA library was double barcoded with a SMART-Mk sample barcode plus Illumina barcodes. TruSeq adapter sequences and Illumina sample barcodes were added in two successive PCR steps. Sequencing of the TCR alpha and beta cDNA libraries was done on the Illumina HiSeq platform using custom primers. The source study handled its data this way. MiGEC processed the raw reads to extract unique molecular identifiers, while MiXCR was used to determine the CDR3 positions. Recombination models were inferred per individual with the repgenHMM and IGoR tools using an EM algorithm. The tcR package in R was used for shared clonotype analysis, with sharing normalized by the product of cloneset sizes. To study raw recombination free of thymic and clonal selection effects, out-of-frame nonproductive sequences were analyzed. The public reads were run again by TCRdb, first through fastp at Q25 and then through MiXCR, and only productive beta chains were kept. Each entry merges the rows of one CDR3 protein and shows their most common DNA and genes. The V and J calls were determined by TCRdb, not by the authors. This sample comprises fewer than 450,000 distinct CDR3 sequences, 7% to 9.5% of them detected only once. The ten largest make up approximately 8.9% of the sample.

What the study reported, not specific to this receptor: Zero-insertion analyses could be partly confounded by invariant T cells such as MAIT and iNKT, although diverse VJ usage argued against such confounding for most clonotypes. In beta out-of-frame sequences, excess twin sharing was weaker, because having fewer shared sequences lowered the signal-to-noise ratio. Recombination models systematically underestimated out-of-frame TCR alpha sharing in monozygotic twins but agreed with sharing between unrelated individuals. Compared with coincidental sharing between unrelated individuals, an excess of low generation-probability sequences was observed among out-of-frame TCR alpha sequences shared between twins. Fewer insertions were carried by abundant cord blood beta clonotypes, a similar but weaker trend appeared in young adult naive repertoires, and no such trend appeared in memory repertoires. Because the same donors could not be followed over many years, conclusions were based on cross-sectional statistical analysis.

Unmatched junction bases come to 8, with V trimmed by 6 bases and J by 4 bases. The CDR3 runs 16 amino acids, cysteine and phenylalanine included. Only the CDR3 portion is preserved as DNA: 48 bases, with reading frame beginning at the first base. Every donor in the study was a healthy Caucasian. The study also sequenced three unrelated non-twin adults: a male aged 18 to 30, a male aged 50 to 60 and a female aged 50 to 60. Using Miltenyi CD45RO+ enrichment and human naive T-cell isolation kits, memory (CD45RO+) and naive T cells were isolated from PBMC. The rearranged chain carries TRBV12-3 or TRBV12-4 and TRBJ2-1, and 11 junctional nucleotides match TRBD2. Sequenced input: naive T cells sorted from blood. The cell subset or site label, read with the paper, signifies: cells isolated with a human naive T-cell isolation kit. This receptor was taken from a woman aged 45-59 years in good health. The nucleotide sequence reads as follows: TGTGCCAGCAGCTGGACTAGCGGGCCACCTTACAATGAGCAGTTCTTC. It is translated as CASSWTSGPPYNEQFF.